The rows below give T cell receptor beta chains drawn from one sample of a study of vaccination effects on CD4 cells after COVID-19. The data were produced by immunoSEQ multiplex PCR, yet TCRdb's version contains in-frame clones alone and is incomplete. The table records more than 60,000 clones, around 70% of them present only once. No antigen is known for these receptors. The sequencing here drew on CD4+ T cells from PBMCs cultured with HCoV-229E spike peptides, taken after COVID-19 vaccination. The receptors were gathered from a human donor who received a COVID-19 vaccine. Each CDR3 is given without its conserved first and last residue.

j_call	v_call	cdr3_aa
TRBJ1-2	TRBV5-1	ASSPITPGGRRSGYT
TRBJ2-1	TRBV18	ASSPVRTASDEQF
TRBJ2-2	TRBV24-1	ATSDLQGQQWGVGELF
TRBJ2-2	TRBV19	ASSIGPASTGELF
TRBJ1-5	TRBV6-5	ASRQGADNQPQH
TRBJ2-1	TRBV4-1	ASSQGSGTGTNEQF
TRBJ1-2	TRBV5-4	ASSLTPTGSGGYT
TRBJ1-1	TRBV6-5	ASSALHGNTEAF
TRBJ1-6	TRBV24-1	ATRAQAPNSPLH
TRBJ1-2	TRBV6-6	ASSTDSSYGYT
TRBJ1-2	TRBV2	ASSEKYRVNYGYT
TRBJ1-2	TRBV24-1	ATSDYQTNYGYT
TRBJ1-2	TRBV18	ASSSSGGPTYGYT
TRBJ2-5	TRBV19	ASSTGQTQETQY
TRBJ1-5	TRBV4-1	ASSQEARGQQPQH
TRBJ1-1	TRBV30	AWRATGGTEAF
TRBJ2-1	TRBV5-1	ASSLWDGEQF
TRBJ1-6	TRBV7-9	ASSFFFDSDSPLH
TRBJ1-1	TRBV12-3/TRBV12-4	ASSFRNTEAF
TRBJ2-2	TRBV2	ASSSSGGVTGELF
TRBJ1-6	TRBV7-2	ASSLGFLQPLH
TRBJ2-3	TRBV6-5	ASRLGGVDTQY
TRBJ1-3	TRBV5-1	ASRSGLSGNTIY
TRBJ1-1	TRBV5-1	ASSPQGTGMTEAF
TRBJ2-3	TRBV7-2	ASSLYAGGPRDTQY
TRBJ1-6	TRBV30	AWSFHRTANSPLH
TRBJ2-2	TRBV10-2	ASRTSGSNTGELF
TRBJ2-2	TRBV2	ASSSRITTGELF
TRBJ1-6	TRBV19	ATKTQSTNSPLH
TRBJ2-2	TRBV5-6	ASWHESTGDKENTGELF
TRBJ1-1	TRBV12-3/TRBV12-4	ASTLRTAREAF
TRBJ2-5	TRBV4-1	ASSRAPTSGGAETQY
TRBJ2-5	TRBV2	ASSRSREETQY
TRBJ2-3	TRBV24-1	ATSDPPTDTQY
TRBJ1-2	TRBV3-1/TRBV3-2	ASSQWTLLNYGYT
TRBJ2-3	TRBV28	ASSFDRGRTDTQY
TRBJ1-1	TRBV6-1	ASSEYRGTEAF
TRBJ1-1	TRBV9	ASSVEGQGGPEAF
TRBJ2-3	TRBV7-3	ASRAGGTDTQY
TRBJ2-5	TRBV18	ASSPARGIETQY
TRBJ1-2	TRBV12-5	ASGSHTGTYGYT